The 25 T cell receptor beta chains below were found in one sample sequenced in a study of CD8 T cells in Susac syndrome. Reverse transcription of roughly 0.45 to 1 ug RNA used random hexamers. TCRdb called the immunoSEQ multiplex PCR reads again in MiXCR, with one record for every CDR3 protein. The sample records some 130,000 distinct CDR3 sequences, over 90% being singletons. The sequenced sample consisted of CD8+ T cells from PBMCs. Receptors originate from a human donor with Susac syndrome.

This rearrangement joins TRBV4-1 to TRBJ1-4, with D unresolved. The ends were cut back, 3 bases at V and 8 bases at J, with 16 bases in the middle. Germline V gene lookup returns CDR1 MGHRA and CDR2 YSYEKL. The CDR3 runs to 15 residues. CDR3 sequence reads: CASSHRSWAPEKLFF. CDR3 nucleotides: TGCGCCAGCAGCCATAGGTCCTGGGCTCCCGAAAAACTGTTTTTT.

V is TRBV14 and J is TRBJ1-2; D ambiguous. The CDR3 is made up of 14 amino acids. The germline CDR1 and CDR2 sequences are SGHDN and FVKESK. V dropped 0 bases and J dropped 5 bases, with 10 bases sitting between them. The CDR3 DNA sequence: TGTGCCAGCAGCCAAGATATAGGAGATTATGGCTACACCTTC. This encodes CASSQDIGDYGYTF.

The rearrangement uses TRBV7-6 and TRBJ2-5; TRBD2 matches 8 bases. The CDR3 covers 15 residues. Germline CDR1 reads SGHVS; CDR2 reads FNYEAQ. Trimming at V came to 5 bases and at J to 7 bases, leaving 12 bases not matched to a gene. CDR3 in DNA: TGTGCCAGCAGCCCTTGGGCGGGAGGTGACGGGACCCAGTACTTC. As protein: CASSPWAGGDGTQYF.

This clonotype was observed a few times. The genes are TRBV5-1 and TRBJ2-7, with D tentatively TRBD1 (5 bases). The length of the CDR3 is 12 residues. Looked up from germline, CDR1 is SGHRS and CDR2 is YFSETQ. Trimming shortened V by 4 bases and J by 4 bases, and 9 bases separated the two germline ends. CDR3 DNA: TGCGCCAGCAGCGAAAGGGGTTACGAGCAGTACTTC. This codes for CASSERGYEQYF.

The V and J genes are TRBV7-9 and TRBJ2-2; D unresolved. Per the germline V gene, CDR1 is SEHNR and CDR2 is FQNEAQ (reference sequence). The CDR3 has 15 residues. V was pared by 5 bases and J by 3 bases, with 13 bases between. For the CDR3, the DNA is TGTGCCAGCAGCCTGGGTCTTATCGACACCGGGGAGCTGTTTTTT. Encoded protein: CASSLGLIDTGELFF.

CDR3 nucleotide sequence: TGTGCCAGTACTACTAGTCTGGGAACGAGGGCCCCCCTCGAGCAGTACTTC. Translation: CASTTSLGTRAPLEQYF. J is TRBJ2-7 and V is TRBV28; perhaps TRBD2 as D (5 bases). CDR3 size: 17 residues. CDR1 and CDR2 (germline): MDHEN, SYDVKM. V shed 9 bases and J shed 6 bases, with 30 bases lying between them. Variable domain in full (rest from reference TRBV28 and TRBJ2-7): DVKVTQSSRYLVKRTGEKVFLECVQDMDHENMFWYRQDPGLGLRLIYFSYDVKMKEKGDIPEGYSVSREKKERFSLILESASTNQTSMYLCASTTSLGTRAPLEQYFGPGTRLTVT.

The chain carries TRBV28 and TRBJ2-1, with 9 nucleotides matching TRBD1. The CDR3 has 16 residues. Losses at the gene ends were 5 bases for V and 9 bases for J; bases not matched to a gene: 14. In germline, CDR1 is MDHEN, CDR2 SYDVKM. The chain's CDR3 is CASSAVGTGSLGEQFF. CDR3 DNA: TGTGCCAGCAGTGCCGTGGGGACAGGGTCTTTGGGTGAGCAGTTCTTC.

V and J are TRBV2 and TRBJ2-2; D remains ambiguous. Trimming pared 2 bases from V and 3 bases from J, leaving 4 bases between. CDR3 length equals 13 residues. In germline, CDR1 is SNHLY, CDR2 FYNNEI. The CDR3 spells CASSELYTGELFF. Written as DNA, the CDR3 is TGTGCCAGCAGTGAATTATACACCGGGGAGCTGTTTTTT. Filled out from reference TRBV2 and TRBJ2-2, the complete variable domain reads EPEVTQTPSHQVTQMGQEVILRCVPISNHLYFYWYRQILGQKVEFLVSFYNNEISEKSEIFDDQFSVERPDGSNFTLKIRSTKLEDSAMYFCASSELYTGELFFGEGSRLTVL.

CDR3 region: CSARDRQGGQPQHF. The CDR3, as DNA: TGCAGTGCTAGAGATCGACAGGGGGGTCAGCCCCAGCATTTT. This chain uses TRBV20-1 with TRBJ1-5, with 9 nucleotides matching TRBD1. Trimming removed 0 bases from V and 6 bases from J; junction bases left unmatched: 3. There are 14 residues in the CDR3. Germline lookup yields CDR1 DFQATT and CDR2 SNEGSKA (reference sequence).

This chain connects TRBV30 to TRBJ2-2; D tentatively fits TRBD1 or TRBD2 (5 bases each). Germline V lookup: CDR1 GTSNPN, CDR2 SVGIG (reference sequence). There are 14 residues in the CDR3. V was shortened by 5 bases and J by 4 bases, with 14 bases between the two germline ends. CDR3 coding DNA: TGTGCCTGGGGTCCGGGACCAGGCACCGGGGAGCTGTTTTTT. This translates into CAWGPGPGTGELFF. The full variable domain, its missing parts supplied by reference TRBV30 and TRBJ2-2, is SQTIHQWPATLVQPVGSPLSLECTVEGTSNPNLYWYRQAAGRGLQLLFYSVGIGQISSEVPQNLSASRPQDRQFILSSKKLLLSDSGFYLCAWGPGPGTGELFFGEGSRLTVL.

Details on this clonotype: The junction does not match germline at one end; this may be a read error. The CDR3 region is CASSAGTRWDF. Here the CDR3 DNA reads TGTGCCAGCAGCGCCGGGACCCGCTGGGATTTT. The rearrangement uses TRBV9 and TRBJ2-3; D may match TRBD1 or TRBD2 (5 bases each). The germline V gene encodes CDR1 SGDLS and CDR2 YYNGEE. The CDR3 consists of 11 residues.

The chain uses TRBV4-1 and TRBJ2-1; D is ambiguous. The CDR3 contains 17 residues. Germline V CDR1 and CDR2: MGHRA, YSYEKL. Trimming took 0 bases from V and 0 from J, leaving 12 bases between them. This CDR3 is CASSQDMVASSYNEQFF. The CDR3 DNA follows: TGCGCCAGCAGCCAAGATATGGTGGCTAGCTCCTACAATGAGCAGTTCTTC.

This chain connects TRBV9 to TRBJ2-7, with D possibly matching TRBD2 (6 bases). Germline V gives CDR1 SGDLS, CDR2 YYNGEE. The CDR3 has 15 residues. The ends were cut back, 0 bases at V and 3 bases at J, with 13 bases in the middle. CDR3 sequence: CASSVEGSGSYEQYF. In nucleotides, the CDR3 is TGTGCCAGCAGCGTAGAGGGGTCCGGGAGCTACGAGCAGTACTTC.

The V and J genes are TRBV6-6 and TRBJ2-1; no clear D. The germline V and J ends were trimmed by 6 bases and 5 bases, with 17 bases remaining between them. The length of the CDR3 is 15 residues. CDR1 and CDR2 from the germline V gene are MNHNY and SVGAGI (reference sequence). Here the CDR3 DNA reads TGTGCCAGCAGGGATGAGGCTGCCACACACAATGAGCAGTTCTTC. It is translated as CASRDEAATHNEQFF.

V is TRBV15 and J is TRBJ2-7; TRBD2 matches at 8 bases. CDR1 and CDR2 from the germline V gene are LNHNV and YYDKDF (reference sequence). The CDR3 sequence is 12 residues long. The J segment lost 6 bases and the V segment lost 5 bases, leaving 3 bases of the junction unmatched. The CDR3 sequence is CATSLGGGEQYF. In DNA, the CDR3 is TGTGCCACCAGCCTCGGGGGGGGCGAGCAGTACTTC.

The V and J genes are TRBV12-3 or TRBV12-4 and TRBJ2-3; 7 bases line up with TRBD1. V lost 5 bases to trimming and J lost 0 bases; unmatched junction nucleotides: 5. The CDR3 has 15 amino acids. The CDR3 DNA is TGTGCCAGCAGTATGTCGACAGGGAGCACAGATACGCAGTATTTT. Translated, it gives CASSMSTGSTDTQYF.

The chain joins TRBV28 to TRBJ1-1; D gene ambiguous. Germline V gives CDR1 MDHEN, CDR2 SYDVKM. Trimming shortened V by 10 bases and J by 5 bases, and 17 bases separated the two germline ends. The CDR3 sequence is 13 residues long. The CDR3 DNA is TGTGCCACCAACAAAGAGTCCTGGACTGAAGCTTTCTTT. Translated, it gives CATNKESWTEAFF.

The chain employs TRBV4-1 and TRBJ2-7; tentatively, D is TRBD1 (5 bases). The V and J ends lost 3 bases and 4 bases respectively, with 22 bases between them. This CDR3 spans 17 amino acids. CDR1 and CDR2 (germline): MGHRA, YSYEKL. The CDR3 sequence is CASSQGMAGLPIYEQYF. For the CDR3, the DNA is TGCGCCAGCAGCCAGGGAATGGCAGGGCTCCCTATTTACGAGCAGTACTTC.

The chain links TRBV12-3 or TRBV12-4 to TRBJ2-1, with 8 bases fitting TRBD2. V lost 7 bases to trimming and J lost 3 bases; unmatched junction nucleotides: 11. The length of the CDR3 is 16 residues. In DNA, the CDR3 is TGTGCCAGCACCACCTCATTAGCGGGGCTCTACAATGAGCAGTTCTTC. Translating it yields CASTTSLAGLYNEQFF.

Regarding this clonotype: One end of the junction fails to match germline, which may point to a read error. The rearrangement uses TRBV7-9 and TRBJ1-1, with D unresolved. Germline-derived CDR1 and CDR2 are SEHNR and FQNEAQ (reference sequence). This CDR3 has 14 residues. The CDR3 region has the DNA TGTGCCAGCAGCTTAGTGCTGGGGAACTCTGAAGCTTTCTTT. Encoded protein: CASSLVLGNSEAFF. Full variable domain (rest looked up from reference TRBV7-9 and TRBJ1-1): DTGVSQNPRHKITKRGQNVTFRCDPISEHNRLYWYRQTLGQGPEFLTYFQNEAQLEKSRLLSDRFSAERPKGSFSTLEIQRTEQGDSAMYLCASSLVLGNSEAFFGQGTRLTVV.

The V and J genes are TRBV20-1 and TRBJ2-1, with D unresolved. Per germline, CDR1 DFQATT and CDR2 SNEGSKA (reference sequence). CDR3 length: 11 residues. Trimming took 3 bases from V and 8 from J, leaving 8 bases between them. For the CDR3, the DNA is TGCAGTGCTAGTAATTCCGATGAGCAGTTCTTC. The encoded protein is CSASNSDEQFF.

V usage is TRBV18 and J usage is TRBJ2-7; D might be TRBD1 (6 bases). V lost 3 bases and J lost 3, with 18 bases in between. Germline lookup yields CDR1 KGHSH and CDR2 LQKENI. This CDR3 region has 16 residues. DNA of the CDR3: TGTGCCAGCTCACCGAACCGGGACACCATCTACTACGAGCAGTACTTC. It codes for CASSPNRDTIYYEQYF.

J is TRBJ2-5 and V is TRBV28; D may be TRBD1 or TRBD2 (6 bases each). Germline V gene data show CDR1 as MDHEN and CDR2 as SYDVKM. Trimming pared 5 bases from V and 4 bases from J, leaving 20 bases between. This CDR3 is built from 16 residues. For the CDR3, the DNA is TGTGCCAGCAGTCCCATGGAGGGGGGCCGGCTAGAGACCCAGTACTTC. It specifies CASSPMEGGRLETQYF.

The J gene is TRBJ2-1, the V gene TRBV4-2; D ambiguous. Germline V gene data show CDR1 as LGHNA and CDR2 as YNFKEQ. This CDR3 comprises 14 residues. The germline V and J ends were trimmed by 3 bases and 10 bases, with 16 bases remaining between them. CDR3 nucleotide sequence: TGTGCCAGCAGCCACGCCACGAGCCGCCTAGAGCAGTTCTTC. It is translated as CASSHATSRLEQFF.

The genes are TRBV7-9 and TRBJ1-2, with 8 nucleotides matching TRBD1. The J segment lost 4 bases and the V segment lost 7 bases, leaving 11 bases of the junction unmatched. Germline lookup yields CDR1 SEHNR and CDR2 FQNEAQ (reference sequence). The CDR3 has 15 amino acids. The CDR3 loop is CASIDVAGGGYGYTF. The CDR3 bases are TGTGCCAGCATCGACGTGGCAGGGGGCGGCTATGGCTACACCTTC.